The rows below give T cell receptor beta chains drawn from one sample of a study of blood T cell repertoires in COVID-19. The table came from immunoSEQ multiplex PCR; TCRdb's copy has only in-frame clones and leaves some out. The sample carries about 120,000 clones, approximately 87% recorded once. Source material: peripheral blood. The origin of the receptors is a woman in her forties or fifties with acute or convalescent COVID-19. Each CDR3 is given with its conserved first and last residue. Fields, in order: CDR3 protein, clone size, J gene, V gene. Clone size appears in some rows only: once, few, many, or a class for an expanded clone.

cdr3_aa: CASSESRSGANVLTF; clone_size: NA; j_call: TRBJ2-6; v_call: TRBV10-1
cdr3_aa: CASSLAQGTIYF; clone_size: NA; j_call: TRBJ1-3; v_call: TRBV7-9
cdr3_aa: CASSQDISQGAQEETQYF; clone_size: NA; j_call: TRBJ2-5; v_call: TRBV4-3
cdr3_aa: CTSSQDWAGKLDEQYF; clone_size: NA; j_call: TRBJ2-7; v_call: TRBV1
cdr3_aa: CASSLAGSYQETQYF; clone_size: NA; j_call: TRBJ2-5; v_call: TRBV7-2
cdr3_aa: CASRGGRQGFNEQFF; clone_size: NA; j_call: TRBJ2-1; v_call: TRBV6-5
cdr3_aa: CASSSGRDTGELFF; clone_size: NA; j_call: TRBJ2-2; v_call: TRBV6-5
cdr3_aa: CASSYSWQGDQPQHF; clone_size: once; j_call: TRBJ1-5; v_call: TRBV6-6
cdr3_aa: CASSATGFDSPLHF; clone_size: NA; j_call: TRBJ1-6; v_call: TRBV7-9
cdr3_aa: CASSSGTGYEKLFF; clone_size: NA; j_call: TRBJ1-4; v_call: TRBV6-5
cdr3_aa: CATSDSGPGVNEQFF; clone_size: NA; j_call: TRBJ2-1; v_call: TRBV24-1
cdr3_aa: CASSLAGTTPREQFF; clone_size: once; j_call: TRBJ2-1; v_call: TRBV7-2
cdr3_aa: CASSSPPYSGSRNEQYF; clone_size: NA; j_call: TRBJ2-7; v_call: TRBV2
cdr3_aa: CASSQRDCNSNQPQHF; clone_size: NA; j_call: TRBJ1-5; v_call: TRBV3-1/TRBV3-2
cdr3_aa: CASSPRTLAGTSYEQYF; clone_size: NA; j_call: TRBJ2-7; v_call: TRBV7-9
cdr3_aa: CAIQGRGYTF; clone_size: few; j_call: TRBJ1-2; v_call: TRBV7-9
cdr3_aa: CASSSAVKGSGAYEQYF; clone_size: NA; j_call: TRBJ2-7; v_call: TRBV5-6
cdr3_aa: CASSRDRIASGYTF; clone_size: NA; j_call: TRBJ1-2; v_call: TRBV27
cdr3_aa: CASSTPGSQPQHF; clone_size: NA; j_call: TRBJ1-5; v_call: TRBV3-1/TRBV3-2
cdr3_aa: CASSSYRVTNEKLFF; clone_size: NA; j_call: TRBJ1-4; v_call: TRBV5-6
cdr3_aa: CATSTGGWGQETQYF; clone_size: NA; j_call: TRBJ2-5; v_call: TRBV24-1
cdr3_aa: CASSVRTGAGELFF; clone_size: NA; j_call: TRBJ2-2; v_call: TRBV9
cdr3_aa: CASGGADYGYTF; clone_size: NA; j_call: TRBJ1-2; v_call: TRBV5-6
cdr3_aa: CAISELGTENEKLFF; clone_size: NA; j_call: TRBJ1-4; v_call: TRBV10-3
cdr3_aa: CASSQYRGENQPQHF; clone_size: NA; j_call: TRBJ1-5; v_call: TRBV3-1/TRBV3-2
cdr3_aa: CASSLEQAPESPLHF; clone_size: NA; j_call: TRBJ1-6; v_call: TRBV5-1
cdr3_aa: CASTRGGRGYNEQFF; clone_size: NA; j_call: TRBJ2-1; v_call: TRBV5-1
cdr3_aa: CASSPLHAGGSNEQFF; clone_size: few; j_call: TRBJ2-1; v_call: TRBV18